A selection of T cell receptor beta chains follows, all from one sample in a study of PD-1 blockade in classical Hodgkin lymphoma. Clones were read by immunoSEQ multiplex PCR, and TCRdb kept only the in-frame ones, dropping some. The repertoire has tens of thousands of clones, more than 80% of them found once; the top ten carry approximately 15%. Sequencing was performed on peripheral blood mononuclear cells (PBMCs), taken at baseline. These receptors all stem from a human donor with classical Hodgkin lymphoma. Each CDR3 is given with its conserved first and last residue. Each record gives: clone size, V gene, D gene, J gene, CDR3 protein, CDR3 DNA. A D gene is named only where the DNA matches it firmly. Clone size appears in some rows only: once, few, many, or a class for an expanded clone.

clone_size: .; v_call: TRBV7-2; d_call: TRBD2; j_call: TRBJ2-5; cdr3_aa: CASRQRGLAGGLETQYF; cdr3_nt: TGTGCCAGCAGGCAAAGGGGACTAGCGGGGGGGCTTGAGACCCAGTACTTC
clone_size: .; v_call: TRBV27; d_call: TRBD1; j_call: TRBJ1-1; cdr3_aa: CASSGGTGGEAFF; cdr3_nt: TGTGCCAGCAGTGGGGGGACAGGCGGTGAAGCTTTCTTT
clone_size: .; v_call: TRBV11-2; d_call: .; j_call: TRBJ1-5; cdr3_aa: CASSLDSSQPQHF; cdr3_nt: TGTGCCAGCAGCTTAGATTCTTCTCAGCCCCAGCATTTT
clone_size: .; v_call: TRBV7-9; d_call: .; j_call: TRBJ1-1; cdr3_aa: CATEWGEQAFF; cdr3_nt: TGTGCCACGGAATGGGGGGAGCAAGCTTTCTTT
clone_size: .; v_call: TRBV19; d_call: .; j_call: TRBJ2-2; cdr3_aa: CASSISRDTGELFF; cdr3_nt: TGTGCCAGTAGTATATCCAGGGACACCGGGGAGCTGTTTTTT
clone_size: .; v_call: TRBV29-1; d_call: TRBD2; j_call: TRBJ2-5; cdr3_aa: CSVVLVAGAQETQYF; cdr3_nt: TGCAGCGTTGTCTTGGTAGCGGGGGCCCAAGAGACCCAGTACTTC
clone_size: once; v_call: TRBV19; d_call: .; j_call: TRBJ1-2; cdr3_aa: CASSDAAGANYGYTF; cdr3_nt: TGTGCCAGTAGTGATGCGGCAGGAGCTAACTATGGCTACACCTTC
clone_size: .; v_call: TRBV7-8; d_call: TRBD2; j_call: TRBJ2-1; cdr3_aa: CASSLLVSGPIPIF; cdr3_nt: TGTGCCAGCAGCTTACTGGTTAGCGGGCCCATTCCAATCTTC
clone_size: .; v_call: TRBV6-5; d_call: .; j_call: TRBJ1-2; cdr3_aa: CASSLDGPIGYTF; cdr3_nt: TGTGCCAGCAGTTTGGACGGCCCCATAGGCTACACCTTC
clone_size: .; v_call: TRBV13; d_call: .; j_call: TRBJ2-1; cdr3_aa: CASSLEALLAERQFNSYNEQFF; cdr3_nt: TGTGCCAGCAGCTTAGAAGCCCTCTTGGCGGAAAGACAATTCAACTCCTACAATGAGCAGTTCTTC
clone_size: .; v_call: TRBV27; d_call: .; j_call: TRBJ1-1; cdr3_aa: CASSLSRTGFEAFF; cdr3_nt: TGTGCCAGCAGTCTATCCCGGACCGGCTTTGAAGCTTTCTTT
clone_size: .; v_call: TRBV27; d_call: .; j_call: TRBJ2-5; cdr3_aa: CASSLRGKETQYF; cdr3_nt: TGTGCCAGCAGTTTAAGGGGTAAAGAGACCCAGTACTTC
clone_size: .; v_call: TRBV6-6; d_call: TRBD1; j_call: TRBJ1-3; cdr3_aa: CASSYSGQRLGNTIYF; cdr3_nt: TGTGCCAGCAGTTACTCGGGACAGCGTCTTGGAAACACCATATATTTT
clone_size: .; v_call: TRBV6-1; d_call: TRBD1; j_call: TRBJ1-4; cdr3_aa: CASSRDRANEKLFF; cdr3_nt: TGTGCCAGCAGTAGGGACAGGGCAAATGAAAAACTGTTTTTT
clone_size: .; v_call: TRBV6-6; d_call: .; j_call: TRBJ1-3; cdr3_aa: CASRSPGDTIYF; cdr3_nt: TGTGCCAGCAGAAGCCCCGGGGACACCATATATTTT
clone_size: .; v_call: TRBV11-2; d_call: TRBD1; j_call: TRBJ1-1; cdr3_aa: CASNQGAMNTEAFF; cdr3_nt: TGTGCCAGCAACCAGGGGGCCATGAACACTGAAGCTTTCTTT
clone_size: once; v_call: TRBV27; d_call: TRBD1; j_call: TRBJ2-7; cdr3_aa: CASSSNRGEQYF; cdr3_nt: TGTGCCAGCAGTTCAAACAGGGGCGAGCAGTACTTC
clone_size: .; v_call: TRBV30; d_call: .; j_call: TRBJ1-1; cdr3_aa: CAWNRLNTEAFF; cdr3_nt: TGTGCCTGGAATCGATTGAACACTGAAGCTTTCTTT
clone_size: .; v_call: TRBV15; d_call: TRBD1; j_call: TRBJ1-5; cdr3_aa: CATSRETGRQPQHF; cdr3_nt: TGTGCCACCAGCAGAGAGACAGGGCGACAGCCCCAGCATTTT
clone_size: .; v_call: TRBV29-1; d_call: .; j_call: TRBJ2-3; cdr3_aa: CSGDTGADTQYF; cdr3_nt: TGCAGCGGTGATACGGGGGCAGATACGCAGTATTTT
clone_size: few; v_call: TRBV9; d_call: TRBD1; j_call: TRBJ1-2; cdr3_aa: CASSPRLTGMAGGYTF; cdr3_nt: TGTGCCAGCAGCCCACGCTTGACAGGGATGGCGGGTGGCTACACCTTC
clone_size: .; v_call: TRBV5-1; d_call: TRBD1; j_call: TRBJ1-2; cdr3_aa: CASSLDRGSRYGYTF; cdr3_nt: TGCGCCAGCAGCTTGGACAGGGGCTCCAGATATGGCTACACCTTC
clone_size: .; v_call: TRBV2; d_call: .; j_call: TRBJ2-1; cdr3_aa: CASKTGGTNYEQFF; cdr3_nt: TGTGCCAGCAAGACAGGAGGTACTAATTATGAGCAGTTCTTC
clone_size: .; v_call: TRBV10-3; d_call: TRBD1; j_call: TRBJ1-2; cdr3_aa: CAIRSDRTYGYTF; cdr3_nt: TGTGCCATCAGGTCGGACAGGACCTATGGCTACACCTTC
clone_size: .; v_call: TRBV7-9; d_call: .; j_call: TRBJ2-2; cdr3_aa: CASSPGQKTGELFF; cdr3_nt: TGTGCCAGCAGCCCCGGACAGAAGACCGGGGAGCTGTTTTTT
clone_size: once; v_call: TRBV10-3; d_call: .; j_call: TRBJ1-2; cdr3_aa: CAISPPGQLYGYTF; cdr3_nt: TGTGCCATCAGTCCACCAGGACAGCTCTATGGCTACACCTTC
clone_size: .; v_call: TRBV19; d_call: TRBD1; j_call: TRBJ2-6; cdr3_aa: CASSNLGQATPGGANVLTF; cdr3_nt: TGTGCCAGTAGTAACCTGGGACAGGCAACCCCCGGTGGGGCCAACGTCCTGACTTTC
clone_size: .; v_call: TRBV5-1; d_call: .; j_call: TRBJ1-4; cdr3_aa: CASSPGGALGEKLFF; cdr3_nt: TGCGCCAGTTCCCCGGGGGGGGCATTAGGGGAAAAACTGTTTTTT
clone_size: .; v_call: TRBV11-2; d_call: TRBD2; j_call: TRBJ2-5; cdr3_aa: CASTLTGTRKETQYF; cdr3_nt: TGTGCCAGCACCCTGACTGGGACTAGGAAAGAGACCCAGTACTTC
clone_size: .; v_call: TRBV7-9; d_call: .; j_call: TRBJ1-1; cdr3_aa: CASNWGQSTEAFF; cdr3_nt: TGTGCCAGCAACTGGGGGCAGTCCACTGAAGCTTTCTTT
clone_size: .; v_call: TRBV7-9; d_call: .; j_call: TRBJ1-1; cdr3_aa: CASSLALGDTEAFF; cdr3_nt: TGTGCCAGCAGCTTAGCGCTGGGGGACACTGAAGCTTTCTTT
clone_size: .; v_call: TRBV2; d_call: .; j_call: TRBJ1-5; cdr3_aa: CASTEGTESNQPQHF; cdr3_nt: TGTGCCAGCACTGAGGGGACCGAGAGCAATCAGCCCCAGCATTTT
clone_size: .; v_call: TRBV5-1; d_call: .; j_call: TRBJ1-2; cdr3_aa: CASSLQTGIIGSYTF; cdr3_nt: TGCGCCAGCAGCTTGCAAACAGGGATCATCGGGAGCTACACCTTC